This TCR beta chain derives from a study of T cell repertoires in cytomegalovirus infection. Study-wide background: Through public TCR beta signatures, both CMV infection and matching HLA type were indicated. Study findings and constraints: People with CMV and the relevant HLA were identified by cumulative public TCR beta family frequency. HLA-C-restricted TCR beta clonotypes specific for CMV led the ex vivo response.

A word on this clonotype: Its antigen is unknown.

This CDR3 has 14 amino acids. Germline lookup yields CDR1 LGHNA and CDR2 YSLEER. V lost 0 bases to trimming and J lost 4 bases, with 9 bases between them. TCRdb reprocessed the reads via MiXCR and lists one record per CDR3 protein. The sample contains some 270,000 distinct CDR3 sequences, approximately 15% of which appear only once. The chain is built from TRBV4-3 and TRBJ1-1; D gene unclear. Material: CD8+ T cells from PBMCs. This clonotype was sampled from a human donor in good health (CMV status not recorded). Some clones in this sample may be carry-over from other donors' samples. The CDR3: CASSQDRGFTEAFF. The CDR3 DNA reads TGCGCCAGCAGCCAAGATCGAGGCTTCACTGAAGCTTTCTTT.